The next 12 T cell receptor beta chains were all read from a single sample in a study of tumor-infiltrating lymphocytes in oesophageal squamous cell carcinoma. TCRdb re-analysed the PCR reads in MiXCR, keeping a single row per CDR3 protein. This sample yields 15,000 to 18,000 distinct CDR3 sequences, of which roughly 54% are seen a single time; roughly 35% belongs to the top ten. The specimen sequenced was esophageal tumor tissue. These receptors were obtained from a female donor with esophageal squamous cell carcinoma.

The sample holds many counts of this clonotype. The J gene is TRBJ1-4, the V gene TRBV28, with 9 bases lining up with TRBD1. CDR1 is MDHEN, CDR2 SYDVKM, per germline. The V segment lost 6 bases and the J segment 1 base; nucleotides outside the gene matches: 12. This CDR3 region has 18 residues. This chain's CDR3 is CASSPNRGLIRTNEKLFF. The CDR3 DNA is TGTGCCAGCAGCCCTAACAGGGGGCTGATTAGAACTAATGAAAAACTGTTTTTT.

This sequence joins TRBV5-1 and TRBJ2-1, with D hard to call. The germline gives CDR1 SGHRS, CDR2 YFSETQ. The germline V and J ends were trimmed by 4 bases and 7 bases, with 12 bases remaining between them. CDR3 length: 13 residues. This CDR3 reads CASSALGNNEQFF. DNA of the CDR3: TGCGCCAGCAGCGCCCTGGGGAATAATGAGCAGTTCTTC.

This clonotype came up a few times. This rearrangement joins TRBV6-1 to TRBJ2-3, with 9 bases identical to TRBD2. The V and J ends lost 5 bases and 4 bases, in that order; junction bases with no gene match: 10. Per germline, CDR1 MNHNS and CDR2 SASEGT. This CDR3 is 16 amino acids long. The CDR3 DNA reads as TGTGCCAGCAGTCTTAGCGGGAGCGCCGTGGCAGATACGCAGTATTTT. Translating gives CASSLSGSAVADTQYF.

The chain uses TRBV7-6 and TRBJ2-5; TRBD2 agrees at 11 bases. The end of the DNA fits TRBJ2-7 better, so the J call may be wrong. The germline CDR1 and CDR2 sequences are SGHVS and FNYEAQ. The CDR3 runs 15 residues. CDR3 bases: TGTGCCAGCAGCCCCCTAGCGGGAGGCTCCTACGAGCAGTACTTC. It is translated as CASSPLAGGSYEQYF.

The genes are TRBV19 and TRBJ2-2, with 7 bases that match TRBD2. Germline loops: CDR1 LNHDA, CDR2 SQIVND (reference sequence). The CDR3 consists of 15 residues. Germline trimming cut 5 bases from V and 4 bases from J; bases unmatched to any gene: 7. Here the CDR3 reads CASSFGTMSTGELFF. Written as DNA, the CDR3 is TGTGCCAGTAGTTTCGGGACTATGAGCACCGGGGAGCTGTTTTTT.

This clonotype has a handful of counts. The V gene is TRBV7-2, the J gene TRBJ2-5; 13 nucleotides match TRBD2. CDR3 length: 18 amino acids. After removal of 4 bases from V and 6 bases from J, the junction contained 14 bases not matched to a gene. The germline V gene has CDR1 SGHTA and CDR2 FQGNSA. The CDR3 sequence: CASSSRTSGGPTVKTQYF. In DNA form, the CDR3 reads TGTGCCAGCAGCTCGAGGACTAGCGGGGGCCCCACCGTTAAGACCCAGTACTTC.

This clonotype is termed medium-sized. The CDR3 DNA sequence: TGTGCCAGCAGTTTATCGGGACAGGGGGTCCATGAGCAGTTCTTC. It yields the protein CASSLSGQGVHEQFF. The V gene is TRBV28, the J gene TRBJ2-1, with 11 bases fitting TRBD1. The CDR3 sequence is 15 residues long. V was clipped by 1 base and J by 8 bases; unmatched bases: 4. Looked up from germline, CDR1 is MDHEN and CDR2 is SYDVKM. The full variable domain, with the rest looked up from reference TRBV28 and TRBJ2-1, is DVKVTQSSRYLVKRTGEKVFLECVQDMDHENMFWYRQDPGLGLRLIYFSYDVKMKEKGDIPEGYSVSREKKERFSLILESASTNQTSMYLCASSLSGQGVHEQFFGPGTRLTVL.

The V call is TRBV11-2, the J call TRBJ2-7; TRBD1 matches 9 bases. The J call could be wrong; TRBJ2-5 is a better fit for the DNA end. Per germline, CDR1 SGHAT and CDR2 FQNNGV. The CDR3 has 16 amino acids. The CDR3 sequence is CASRAYTGGLMETQYF. For the CDR3, the DNA is TGTGCCAGCAGGGCTTATACAGGGGGCTTGATGGAGACCCAGTACTTC.

The genes are TRBV7-6 and TRBJ2-7, with 10 bases fitting TRBD1. Gene TRBJ2-1 matches the end of the DNA better, so the J call may be wrong. Germline V CDR1 and CDR2: SGHVS, FNYEAQ. This CDR3 contains 19 residues. CDR3 in DNA: TGTGCCAGCAGCCGCGGATGGTTCCCCGGGACAGGGGTGTACAATGAGCAGTTCTTC. This encodes CASSRGWFPGTGVYNEQFF.

To note about this clonotype: The germline gene is not matched at one end of the junction; a read error may be the cause. The rearrangement links TRBV7-7 to TRBJ2-1; possible D gene TRBD2, 5 bases. This CDR3 has 13 residues. Germline values: CDR1 SSHAT, CDR2 FNYEAQ (reference sequence). This chain's CDR3 is CASSLGREGEQFF. CDR3 nucleotides: TGTGCTAGCAGCTTAGGAAGAGAGGGTGAGCAGTTCTTC.

The genes are TRBV28 and TRBJ1-1; D may be TRBD2 (5 bases). TRBJ2-5 explains the end of the DNA better; the J call may be wrong. Per the germline V gene, CDR1 is MDHEN and CDR2 is SYDVKM. The CDR3 is 14 amino acids. In DNA, the CDR3 is TGTGCCAGCAGTCGAGACACCCGCGGGGAGACCCAGTACTTC. It codes for CASSRDTRGETQYF.

This rearrangement joins TRBV12-3 or TRBV12-4 to TRBJ2-1; the D call may be TRBD1 or TRBD2 (5 bases each). The J call may be in error: the DNA end matches TRBJ2-7 better. The CDR3 runs 15 residues. CDR3 sequence (DNA): TGTGCCAGCAGTTTTTGGGGCCGGGGCTCCTACGAGCAGTACTTC. It codes for CASSFWGRGSYEQYF.